A single sample gave rise to the 15 T cell receptor beta chains below, sequenced in a study of blood T cell repertoires in COVID-19. Data came from immunoSEQ multiplex PCR; TCRdb stores just in-frame clones and leaves some out. Altogether under 250,000 clones are present, 75% to 90% being singletons, with the ten largest covering approximately 3.4%. Sequenced material: PBMCs or T cells enriched from blood (not recorded which). These TCRs come from a woman aged 40 to 55 who had been exposed to COVID-19.

This chain uses TRBV29-1 with TRBJ2-5; the D is unclear. Per the germline V gene, CDR1 is SQVTM and CDR2 is ANQGSEA. Trimming removed 4 bases at V and 1 base at J, with 13 bases between. The CDR3 extends over 14 amino acids. CDR3 in DNA: TGCAGCGTTGGGCCCAGACTGCTCCAAGAGACCCAGTACTTC. Translation: CSVGPRLLQETQYF.

This clone has just one count. The V and J genes are TRBV9 and TRBJ2-2; 7 nucleotides agree with TRBD1. After removal of 5 bases from V and 1 base from J, the junction contained 5 bases not matched to a gene. Germline CDR1 reads SGDLS; CDR2 reads YYNGEE. The CDR3 spans 15 residues. The CDR3 is CASSRQGMNTGELFF. The CDR3 DNA reads as TGTGCCAGCAGTAGACAGGGTATGAACACCGGGGAGCTGTTTTTT.

V is TRBV5-4 and J is TRBJ2-3; TRBD1 aligns across 11 bases. V trimming: 3 bases; J trimming: 4 bases; junction bases outside the gene matches: 4. CDR1 SGHNT and CDR2 YYREEE come from the germline V gene (reference sequence). The CDR3 contains 15 residues. The CDR3 nucleotides read TGTGCCAGCAGCTGGGGGGACAGGGGGGCAGATACGCAGTATTTT. This sequence encodes CASSWGDRGADTQYF.

The CDR3 DNA sequence: TGTGCCAGCAGTCCTAGCGGCATCTACAATGAGCAGTTCTTC. Its protein is CASSPSGIYNEQFF. This chain links TRBV27 with TRBJ2-1, with 7 bases that match TRBD2. Germline-derived CDR1 and CDR2 are MNHEY and SMNVEV (reference sequence). After removal of 5 bases from V and 3 bases from J, the junction contained 4 bases not matched to a gene. The CDR3 loop spans 14 amino acids.

The chain links TRBV18 to TRBJ1-3; TRBD1 matches at 8 bases. After removal of 3 bases from V and 4 bases from J, the junction contained 5 bases not matched to a gene. Germline CDR1 and CDR2: KGHSH and LQKENI. This CDR3 region has 15 residues. The CDR3 DNA follows: TGTGCCAGCTCACCCCGGACAGGGATAGGAAACACCATATATTTT. Amino acid sequence: CASSPRTGIGNTIYF.

Worth noting for this clone: The junction does not match germline at one end; this may be a read error. This chain joins TRBV5-1 and TRBJ1-3; D is undetermined. Per the germline V gene, CDR1 is SGHRS and CDR2 is YFSETQ. The CDR3 covers 14 residues. CDR3: CASSPTVTGNTIYF. CDR3 nucleotides: TGTGCCAGCAGCCCGACTGTAACCGGAAACACCATATATTTT.

The chain carries TRBV5-6 and TRBJ2-1, with D perhaps matching TRBD1 (6 bases). CDR1 SGHDT and CDR2 YYEEEE come from the germline V gene. The CDR3 sequence is 16 residues long. V lost 0 bases and J 4 bases, leaving 14 bases between the germline ends. In nucleotides, the CDR3 is TGTGCCAGCAGCTTGGTGGGCAGGGGCGTGTACAATGAGCAGTTCTTC. Translation: CASSLVGRGVYNEQFF.

The rearrangement joins TRBV4-3 to TRBJ2-3; D is possibly TRBD2 (6 bases). Trimming left V 0 bases short and J 4 bases short, with 14 bases between. The germline V gene encodes CDR1 LGHNA and CDR2 YSLEER. This CDR3 is built from 16 residues. The DNA for the CDR3 is TGCGCCAGCAGCCAAGAAACACCCCCGGGGGCAGATACGCAGTATTTT. Its protein is CASSQETPPGADTQYF.

This rearrangement joins TRBV24-1 to TRBJ1-5; 11 nucleotides match TRBD1. The V gene's germline CDR1 is KGHDR and CDR2 SFDVKD. Trimming removed 10 bases from V and 1 base from J; junction bases left unmatched: 5. The length of the CDR3 is 15 residues. This CDR3 is CATGTGGGSNQPQHF. CDR3 bases: TGTGCCACAGGGACAGGGGGGGGGAGCAATCAGCCCCAGCATTTT.

The chain is built from TRBV5-1 and TRBJ1-2; a weak D match, TRBD1 (6 bases). The CDR3 has 13 residues. The V gene lost 0 bases and the J gene lost 3 bases, with 6 bases spanning the gap. The V gene's germline CDR1 is SGHRS and CDR2 YFSETQ. The CDR3 coding sequence is TGCGCCAGCAGCTTGGGGACAGACTATGGCTACACCTTC. Amino acid sequence: CASSLGTDYGYTF. The whole variable domain, filled in from reference TRBV5-1 and TRBJ1-2, reads KAGVTQTPRYLIKTRGQQVTLSCSPISGHRSVSWYQQTPGQGLQFLFEYFSETQRNKGNFPGRFSGRQFSNSRSEMNVSTLELGDSALYLCASSLGTDYGYTFGSGTRLTVV.

Regarding this clone: The same CDR3 also results from other DNA sequences found in this sample. V and J are TRBV7-2 and TRBJ1-5, with no clear D. Trimming shortened V by 3 bases and J by 3 bases, and 6 bases separated the two germline ends. Germline V gene lookup returns CDR1 SGHTA and CDR2 FQGNSA. The CDR3 spans 13 residues. The CDR3 DNA is TGTGCCAGCAGCTTGGGCCTCAATCAGCCCCAGCATTTT. The encoded protein is CASSLGLNQPQHF.

V gene TRBV6-2 or TRBV6-3 combines with J gene TRBJ1-2; TRBD1 is a possible D gene (5 bases). This CDR3 is 17 amino acids long. Deletions cut 0 bases from V and 4 bases from J, with 18 bases between. Germline CDR1 reads MNHEY; CDR2 reads SVGEGT. The CDR3 DNA sequence: TGTGCCAGCAGTTACTCATCCTCCGGGGGAAACCCCTATGGCTACACCTTC. Residues: CASSYSSSGGNPYGYTF.

The chain couples TRBV30 to TRBJ2-1, with TRBD2 as a possible D gene (5 bases). V lost 1 base to trimming and J lost 0 bases, with 7 bases between them. Germline loops: CDR1 GTSNPN, CDR2 SVGIG (reference sequence). The CDR3 runs to 14 residues. CDR3 nucleotides: TGTGCCTGGAGTGACGGAGGCTCCTACAATGAGCAGTTCTTC. Translating gives CAWSDGGSYNEQFF. The full variable domain, in which reference TRBV30 and TRBJ2-1 provide the parts outside the CDR3, is SQTIHQWPATLVQPVGSPLSLECTVEGTSNPNLYWYRQAAGRGLQLLFYSVGIGQISSEVPQNLSASRPQDRQFILSSKKLLLSDSGFYLCAWSDGGSYNEQFFGPGTRLTVL.

The V gene is TRBV3-1 (or the pseudogene TRBV3-2), the J gene TRBJ1-6; TRBD1 matches at 9 bases. Germline CDR1 LGHDT, CDR2 YNNKEL (reference sequence). V lost 4 bases to trimming and J lost 7 bases; unmatched junction nucleotides: 8. This CDR3 comprises 16 residues. The CDR3 coding sequence is TGTGCCAGCAGCCCCGTTGACAGGGGGGGGAATTCACCCCTCCACTTT. This codes for CASSPVDRGGNSPLHF.

Here the CDR3 reads CACASGTSGNANEQFF. In nucleotides, the CDR3 is TGTGCCTGTGCCTCCGGGACTAGCGGGAATGCCAATGAGCAGTTCTTC. V and J are TRBV30 and TRBJ2-1, with 13 bases fitting TRBD2. Unmatched junction bases numbered 11, after V lost 6 bases and J lost 6 bases. The CDR3 totals 16 residues. Germline CDR1 is GTSNPN and CDR2 is SVGIG (reference sequence).